The next 9 T cell receptor beta chains were all read from a single sample in a study of cytomegalovirus exposure and HLA in healthy donors. Primers included in the PCR were 60 Vbeta and 13 Jbeta primers. Sequenced by immunoSEQ multiplex PCR; TCRdb stores in-frame clones only, minus some. The sample comprises 120,000 or so clones, about four fifths of which are singletons, and more than 1.4% rests with the top ten. Sequences were obtained from PBMCs. These receptors came from a woman aged 18-29 years in good health and CMV-seronegative.

This sequence joins TRBV5-1 and TRBJ1-3; D might be TRBD1 (6 bases). The ends were cut back, 4 bases at V and 2 bases at J, with 16 bases in the middle. Germline V lookup: CDR1 SGHRS, CDR2 YFSETQ. This CDR3 region has 16 residues. The CDR3 DNA follows: TGCGCCAGCAGCGGCGGAACAGGGTTCACTGGAAACACCATATATTTT. Translation gives CASSGGTGFTGNTIYF.

This rearrangement joins TRBV27 to TRBJ1-5; D may be TRBD1 (5 bases). V was clipped by 5 bases and J by 6 bases, with 14 bases between them. Germline-derived CDR1 and CDR2 are MNHEY and SMNVEV (reference sequence). The CDR3 consists of 14 residues. DNA of the CDR3: TGTGCCAGCAGTACCGGGGGGGTTGGTCAGCCCCAGCATTTT. Protein sequence: CASSTGGVGQPQHF.

The chain uses TRBV5-5 and TRBJ2-7; D may be TRBD1 (6 bases). This CDR3 contains 14 residues. V shed 2 bases and J shed 2 bases, with 11 bases lying between them. Germline CDR1 reads SGHKS; CDR2 reads YYEKEE (reference sequence). CDR3 sequence (DNA): TGTGCCAGCAGCTTAAGGACAGCCCCCTACGAGCAGTACTTC. It specifies CASSLRTAPYEQYF. Based on the CDR3 plus reference TRBV5-5 and TRBJ2-7, the full variable domain is DAGVTQSPTHLIKTRGQQVTLRCSPISGHKSVSWYQQVLGQGPQFIFQYYEKEERGRGNFPDRFSARQFPNYSSELNVNALLLGDSALYLCASSLRTAPYEQYFGPGTRLTVT.

The rearrangement uses TRBV20-1 and TRBJ2-1, with TRBD2 as a possible D gene (6 bases). Trimming cost V 5 bases and J 7 bases, with 9 bases left between them. This CDR3 has 11 residues. CDR1 is DFQATT and CDR2 is SNEGSKA in the germline V gene (reference sequence). The CDR3 here is CSAFGGNEQFF. CDR3 coding DNA: TGCAGTGCTTTCGGAGGGAATGAGCAGTTCTTC.

With regard to this clone: Different DNA sequences within this sample yield the same CDR3. The chain joins TRBV15 to TRBJ1-2; 8 bases are shared with TRBD1. V was pared by 5 bases and J by 6 bases, with 14 bases of the junction left unmatched. Germline V gene lookup returns CDR1 LNHNV and CDR2 YYDKDF (reference sequence). This CDR3 is 16 amino acids long. The CDR3 loop is CATSFDQQGGRNGYTF. CDR3 nucleotides: TGTGCCACCAGCTTTGATCAACAGGGGGGGAGGAATGGCTACACCTTC.

This chain joins TRBV7-8 and TRBJ2-5, with D perhaps TRBD1 (6 bases). Germline CDR1 is SGHVS and CDR2 is FQNEAQ. The CDR3 consists of 14 residues. The germline V and J ends were trimmed by 5 bases and 1 base, with 11 bases remaining between them. The CDR3 protein is CASSPGTIQETQYF. The CDR3, as DNA: TGTGCCAGCAGCCCAGGGACAATCCAAGAGACCCAGTACTTC.

The chain recombines TRBV5-1 with TRBJ2-3; 10 nucleotides line up with TRBD2. The CDR3 has 16 residues. V lost 1 base to trimming and J lost 0 bases; unmatched junction nucleotides: 2. Looked up from germline, CDR1 is SGHRS and CDR2 is YFSETQ. The CDR3 is CASSLTSGASTDTQYF. DNA for the CDR3: TGCGCCAGCAGCTTGACTAGCGGGGCTAGCACAGATACGCAGTATTTT.

The J gene is TRBJ1-2, the V gene TRBV12-5; 7 bases align to TRBD1. The CDR3 spans 15 residues. The trim removed 5 bases at V and 4 bases at J, leaving 10 bases unmatched. Per germline, CDR1 LGHNT and CDR2 FRNRAP. The CDR3 spells CASGSPGTVSYGYTF. The DNA for the CDR3 is TGTGCTAGTGGTAGTCCCGGGACAGTTAGCTATGGCTACACCTTC.

The chain is built from TRBV6-5 and TRBJ2-7, with D possibly being TRBD2 (6 bases). The CDR3 contains 15 residues. V gave up 2 bases and J gave up 4 bases, with 15 bases separating them. Germline V gene data show CDR1 as MNHEY and CDR2 as SVGAGI. The CDR3 is CASSYARGGSYEQYF. CDR3 coding DNA: TGTGCCAGCAGTTACGCCCGAGGAGGGTCGTACGAGCAGTACTTC.